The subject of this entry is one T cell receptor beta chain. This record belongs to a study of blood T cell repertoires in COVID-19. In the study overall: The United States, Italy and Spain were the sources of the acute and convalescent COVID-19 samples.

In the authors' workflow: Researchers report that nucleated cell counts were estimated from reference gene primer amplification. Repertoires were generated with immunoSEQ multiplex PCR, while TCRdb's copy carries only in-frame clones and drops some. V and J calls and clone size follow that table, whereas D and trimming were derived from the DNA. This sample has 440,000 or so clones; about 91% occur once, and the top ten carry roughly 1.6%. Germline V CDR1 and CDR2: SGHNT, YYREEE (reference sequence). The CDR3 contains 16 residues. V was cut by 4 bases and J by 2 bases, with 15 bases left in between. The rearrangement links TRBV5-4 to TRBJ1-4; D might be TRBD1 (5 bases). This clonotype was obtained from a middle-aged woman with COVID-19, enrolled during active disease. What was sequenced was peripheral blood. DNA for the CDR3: TGTGCCAGCAGCAATCATGGGGCAGGGACTAATGAAAAACTGTTTTTT. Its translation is CASSNHGAGTNEKLFF.